Following are 9 T cell receptor beta chains from one sample sequenced in a study of control samples from healthy donors and cancer patients. This table comes from immunoSEQ multiplex PCR, and its TCRdb copy is limited to in-frame clones, with some not included. The sample includes roughly 170,000 clones, 90% to 95% seen only once; the top ten take about 4%. Sample: blood. These receptors came from a woman aged 60 to 75 in good health.

This chain connects TRBV19 to TRBJ2-6; the D gene is possibly TRBD1 (5 bases). There are 17 residues in the CDR3. CDR1 is LNHDA, CDR2 SQIVND, per germline (reference sequence). V was pared by 7 bases and J by 1 base, with 17 bases between. The CDR3 nucleotides are TGTGCCAGTATTAGGGGCAGGTTGGGGTCTGGGGCCAACGTCCTGACTTTC. Translation: CASIRGRLGSGANVLTF.

This chain links TRBV18 with TRBJ1-1; 7 bases are shared with TRBD1. Germline loops: CDR1 KGHSH, CDR2 LQKENI. Trimming took 1 base from V and 7 from J; bases not matched to a gene: 12. This CDR3 is built from 16 residues. The CDR3 nucleotides read TGTGCCAGCTCACCACAGGGGGCAATGGGGGCCGTTGAAGCTTTCTTT. Protein: CASSPQGAMGAVEAFF.

The chain carries TRBV18 and TRBJ1-1; weak D call: TRBD1 (5 bases). Trimming took off 6 bases at V and 4 bases at J, with 15 bases between the two ends. CDR3 length: 14 amino acids. Germline-derived CDR1 and CDR2 are KGHSH and LQKENI. CDR3 DNA: TGTGCCAGCTCCTCGGACTCGGGGGGCACTGAAGCTTTCTTT. The encoded protein is CASSSDSGGTEAFF. Together with reference TRBV18 and TRBJ1-1, the CDR3 gives the full variable domain: NAGVMQNPRHLVRRRGQEARLRCSPMKGHSHVYWYRQLPEEGLKFMVYLQKENIIDESGMPKERFSAEFPKEGPSILRIQQVVRGDSAAYFCASSSDSGGTEAFFGQGTRLTVV.

This rearrangement joins TRBV27 to TRBJ2-7; 8 nucleotides match TRBD1. V trimming: 4 bases; J trimming: 2 bases; junction bases outside the gene matches: 4. CDR1 and CDR2 from the germline V gene are MNHEY and SMNVEV (reference sequence). The length of the CDR3 is 14 residues. CDR3 sequence reads: CASSSDRVTYEQYF. In nucleotides, the CDR3 is TGTGCCAGCAGTTCGGACAGGGTCACCTACGAGCAGTACTTC.

The J gene is TRBJ2-3, the V gene TRBV9; weak D call: TRBD2 (6 bases). The CDR3 length is 18 residues. Trimming took off 3 bases at V and 6 bases at J, with 26 bases between the two ends. The germline gives CDR1 SGDLS, CDR2 YYNGEE. As DNA, the CDR3 is TGTGCCAGCAGCGCCCACGTTGGGGCCGGCGGGGCGGTGGATACGCAGTATTTT. It specifies CASSAHVGAGGAVDTQYF.

The chain combines TRBV5-6 with TRBJ1-6, with 8 bases that match TRBD1. Per the germline V gene, CDR1 is SGHDT and CDR2 is YYEEEE. V shed 3 bases, J shed 1 base, and the junction held 0 bases outside the gene matches. CDR3 length: 15 amino acids. The CDR3 spells CASSYRGSYNSPLHF. In DNA form, the CDR3 reads TGTGCCAGCAGCTACAGGGGGTCCTATAATTCACCCCTCCACTTT.

The V call is TRBV30, the J call TRBJ2-7, with TRBD2 as a possible D gene (7 bases). The ends were cut back, 3 bases at V and 1 base at J, with 16 bases in the middle. This CDR3 has 15 amino acids. Looked up from germline, CDR1 is GTSNPN and CDR2 is SVGIG (reference sequence). The CDR3 DNA reads as TGTGCCTGGAGGAAAAGGGGGGGGATTTCCTACGAGCAGTACTTC. As protein: CAWRKRGGISYEQYF.

The rearrangement joins TRBV5-4 to TRBJ1-1; 9 bases align to TRBD1. Germline-derived CDR1 and CDR2 are SGHNT and YYREEE (reference sequence). V shed 4 bases, J shed 6 bases, and the junction held 7 bases outside the gene matches. CDR3 length: 14 residues. CDR3 in DNA: TGTGCCAGCAGCACCCCGGGACAGGGTCCTGAAGCTTTCTTT. Its translation is CASSTPGQGPEAFF.

This clone was observed a single time. J is TRBJ1-5 and V is TRBV3-1 (or the pseudogene TRBV3-2), with a possible D match to TRBD1 (5 bases). V dropped 4 bases and J dropped 5 bases, with 12 bases sitting between them. The CDR3 sequence is 14 residues long. Germline V CDR1 and CDR2: LGHDT, YNNKEL (reference sequence). CDR3 sequence reads: CASSPTGGDQPQHF. CDR3 bases: TGTGCCAGCAGCCCAACGGGGGGGGATCAGCCCCAGCATTTT.